This T cell receptor beta chain originates from a study of response to subunit inactivated influenza vaccine listed by TCRdb under 2018. In the study overall: To follow how T cells responded to a trivalent subunit inactivated influenza vaccine, the researchers relied on deep quantitative profiling of the T cell receptor repertoire. The research as a whole found: The authors suggested that each seasonal influenza vaccination may recruit only a limited number of new T cells.

Comments on this clonotype: Which antigen it targets is not known. No per-base quality is available; no much larger clone lies one base away.

Receptor amplification or capture employed RT-PCR. The sequencer listed for this sample is Illumina HiSeq 2500. Starting from the raw public reads, TCRdb applied fastp trimming at Q25, assembled clones with MiXCR and retained in-frame beta chains. Records with the same CDR3 protein are collapsed into one entry carrying the most frequent genes and DNA. The sample table contains about 480,000 distinct CDR3 sequences; only one count was recorded for about an eighth of them. The leading ten clones occupy around 13% of the sample. The label giving this sample's time point can be read as: 45 days after influenza vaccine administration. Trimming takes 0 bases from V and 2 bases from J, and the germline ends sit 11 bases apart. CDR1 and CDR2 (SGHAT, FQNNGV) derive from the germline V gene. The CDR3, from cysteine to phenylalanine, totals 16 residues. Of the read, only the CDR3 DNA is kept; its 48 bases are in frame from base 1.

The receptor chain draws on TRBV11-2 and TRBJ2-1, with a tentative D gene TRBD2 over 6 matching bases. The clonotype was recovered from a man aged 50 or older who received an inactivated influenza vaccine. Donor details come from another sample of the same person, matched by shared clones. The sample was PBMCs from blood, taken roughly 48 days after vaccination. The nucleotide sequence is given as TGTGCCAGCAGCTTAGACGTGGGAGGTCCCTACAATGAGCAGTTCTTC. Translated, this gives CASSLDVGGPYNEQFF.